The T cell receptor beta chain described here comes from a study of CD8+ T cells in alopecia areata (dated by TCRdb to 2017 to 2018). The study in broad terms: Skin from C3H/HeJ donors aged roughly 6-13 months with spontaneous alopecia was grafted onto female C3H/HeJ recipients aged about 7-10 weeks. Clonality in the scalp was compared among normal scalp (n=4), patchy alopecia areata scalp (n=8), and alopecia totalis/universalis scalp (n=8). immunoSEQ multiplex PCR using 35 Vbeta forward primers and 13 Jbeta reverse primers was used to amplify TCRbeta CDR3 regions. RNA was obtained with the PAXgene miRNA kit for fixed scalp, the miRNeasy kit for PBMCs, and the RNeasy kit for mouse skin. Scalp tissue and sorted CD4+ and CD8+ peripheral blood T cells from patchy and totalis/universalis alopecia areata patients and from healthy controls were covered by human TCRbeta sequencing. In both human patients and the C3H/HeJ mouse model, the study applied high-throughput TCRbeta sequencing to look at T cell clonal expansion in alopecia areata. Broader findings and caveats from the paper: TCR sequences shared between patients were less clear than in mice, possibly partly because of HLA diversity in the patient population. Unlike mouse skin, where gammadelta T cells dominate, normal human skin contains resident alphabeta T cells that get sequenced too, which complicates analysis of the scalp TCR repertoire. Lesional scalp, especially in alopecia totalis/universalis, showed higher clonality and more expanded CD8+ clones than normal scalp, suggesting antigenic drive.

The germline V gene provides CDR1 NSHNY and CDR2 SYGAGN. V ends up 3 bases short and J 2 bases short, with an unmatched junction base count of 4. There are 15 amino acids in the CDR3, from cysteine to phenylalanine inclusive. The DNA shown is the part of the CDR3 that was read: 33 bases, in frame from base 1. This clone was seen more than once but under ten times. Its antigen has not been determined. The gene names and germline sequences given are murine. Read sequence stops 4 residues before the CDR3 end, and the germline J gene provides the missing end. In the same sample, other DNA sequences code for this CDR3. Library preparation employed the immunoSEQ multiplex PCR assay. RNA was extracted from all samples and reverse transcribed into cDNA, which served as template for TCR sequencing. SuperScript III was used to make first-strand cDNA, primed with a 2:1 mix of oligo-dT and random hexamers. Amplification bias was assessed with a synthetic immune receptor repertoire, and residual bias was removed computationally. Sequencing of the libraries was done on Illumina HiSeq using 60 bp reads that spanned the CDR3 and were read from J toward V. The authors' pipeline ran thus. Raw reads were preprocessed for error removal, and CDR3 was defined according to IMGT conventions as running from the conserved cysteine to phenylalanine. Clonality was computed by normalizing Shannon entropy by log2 of the number of productive unique TCRs and subtracting the result from 1. Scalp TCRbeta sequences were cross-referenced with sorted blood CD4 and CD8 repertoires so that the CD4 or CD8 identity of scalp clones could be inferred. This immuneACCESS table, as held by TCRdb, lists in-frame sequences with V and J called but not all clones. Of the missing ones, under half trace to an unresolved V gene in checked studies; the others have no known cause. V and J calls and clone size are as listed in that table; D and trimming were resolved from the DNA. This sample is represented by 290,000 or so clones, with no singletons among them. Of the sample, roughly 1.2% is held by the ten largest clones.

Cells from pooled mouse cutaneous lymph nodes were stained for CD4, CD8alpha, NKG2D, NKG2ACE and other markers and then sorted on a BD Influx. The TCR sequence derives from a C3H/HeJ mouse with alopecia areata. The MHC haplotype for this mouse line is H2-k. The sequenced sample consisted of CD4+ T cells sorted from a lymph node. This chain is built from TRBV13-1 and TRBJ2-4, with 9 junctional bases fitting TRBD1. The DNA read from the CDR3 is TGTGCCAGCAGTGTGGACAGGGGAGCTCAAAAC. This yields the protein CASSVDRGAQN. From start to end, the CDR3 is CASSVDRGAQNTLYF.